This T cell receptor (beta chain) was captured in a study of blood T cells in healthy people across ages. The CDR3 sequence is 13 residues long. Between the trimmed V and J ends, which lost 1 base and 7 bases, there was a span of 13 bases. Germline V lookup: CDR1 SQVTM, CDR2 ANQGSEA. Primed by a sample-barcoded 5' primer and a J-beta primer mix, a second PCR proceeded for about 6 to 11 cycles. Each CDR3 protein is one row after TCRdb ran MiXCR on the 5' RACE reads. Of a few hundred thousand distinct CDR3 sequences in the sample, about half were seen once. Study-level findings and limits: Roughly linearly, TCR beta diversity per million T cells fell as age increased.

This clonotype was counted ten times or more. The antigen is undetermined. It may be a read error: a sequence one base away is much more abundant. The material sequenced was blood. This receptor was obtained from a man aged 55 to 69 in good health. This chain links TRBV29-1 with TRBJ1-1; D unclear. In DNA form, the CDR3 reads TGCAGCGTTGAAGTGCGGGCGGGAGGTGAAGCTTTCTTT. This codes for CSVEVRAGGEAFF. Full variable domain (rest looked up from reference TRBV29-1 and TRBJ1-1): SAVISQKPSRDICQRGTSLTIQCQVDSQVTMMFWYRQQPGQSLTLIATANQGSEATYESGFVIDKFPISRPNLTFSTLTVSNMSPEDSSIYLCSVEVRAGGEAFFGQGTRLTVV.